These 21 T cell receptor beta chains originate from one sample sequenced in a study of shared clonotypes between healthy human individuals. Cells designated naive CD8 were CD45RO-negative and were positively selected for CCR7, with terminally differentiated effector memory CD45RA+ cells excluded. Produced via immunoSEQ multiplex PCR; TCRdb's table is partial and in-frame only. Here the sample spans some 2,100,000 clones, about 93% being singletons. The material sequenced was naive CD8+ T cells from PBMCs. These receptors all stem from a man aged 18-30 years in good health. Some clones in this sample may be carry-over from other donors' samples.

The chain uses TRBV6-5 and TRBJ2-3, with D perhaps TRBD2 (5 bases). The CDR3 contains 15 residues. V lost 0 bases, J lost 2 bases, and 9 bases lay in between. CDR1 and CDR2 (germline): MNHEY, SVGAGI. The CDR3: CASSYSSGITDTQYF. CDR3 DNA: TGTGCCAGCAGTTACTCGTCCGGGATCACAGATACGCAGTATTTT.

The genes are TRBV7-8 and TRBJ1-3; 12 bases fit TRBD1. The germline gives CDR1 SGHVS, CDR2 FQNEAQ. J gave up 2 bases and V 4 bases, and 6 bases lay outside the gene matches. The CDR3 runs 17 residues. The CDR3 DNA reads TGTGCCAGCAGCTCGCGGGACAGGGGGCAGGCTGGAAACACCATATATTTT. This codes for CASSSRDRGQAGNTIYF.

This chain joins TRBV28 and TRBJ2-7, with 11 positions matching TRBD1. V shed 2 bases and J 7 bases; nucleotides not matched to a gene: 7. This CDR3 comprises 15 residues. Germline CDR1 and CDR2: MDHEN and SYDVKM. The CDR3 coding sequence is TGTGCCAGCAGTTTAGATGGACAGGGGGCGAGGGAGCAGTACTTC. The encoded protein is CASSLDGQGAREQYF.

The chain recombines TRBV4-2 with TRBJ2-7, with D unresolved. Trimming cost V 1 base and J 9 bases, with 16 bases left between them. Germline assignment: CDR1 LGHNA and CDR2 YNFKEQ. There are 14 residues in the CDR3. This CDR3 is CASSQVDQSLGQYF. CDR3 sequence (DNA): TGTGCCAGCAGCCAAGTAGACCAATCTTTGGGGCAGTACTTC.

This chain links TRBV27 with TRBJ1-2; no firm D call. The CDR3 covers 14 residues. The germline V and J ends were trimmed by 0 bases and 8 bases, with 13 bases remaining between them. The V gene's germline CDR1 is MNHEY and CDR2 SMNVEV (reference sequence). The CDR3 nucleotides are TGTGCCAGCAGTTTATCCTACCCCCTGGGGGGCTACACCTTC. Translated, it gives CASSLSYPLGGYTF.

The chain carries TRBV2 and TRBJ2-1; TRBD2 is a possible D gene (5 bases). Germline values: CDR1 SNHLY, CDR2 FYNNEI. Trimming shortened V by 7 bases and J by 0 bases, and 13 bases separated the two germline ends. This CDR3 region has 15 residues. CDR3 coding DNA: TGTGCCAGCACACCGGACGGGGTCTCCTACAATGAGCAGTTCTTC. It is translated as CASTPDGVSYNEQFF.

The J gene is TRBJ1-1, the V gene TRBV30; a possible D gene is TRBD1 (5 bases). The CDR3 has 12 amino acids. The germline V gene encodes CDR1 GTSNPN and CDR2 SVGIG (reference sequence). Trimming stripped 5 bases from V and 5 bases from J, with 12 bases between. CDR3: CAWDTWGTEAFF. Here the CDR3 DNA reads TGTGCCTGGGATACATGGGGGACTGAAGCTTTCTTT.

The rearrangement uses TRBV11-2 and TRBJ2-6; possibly TRBD2 for D (6 bases). V shed 0 bases and J shed 3 bases, with 6 bases lying between them. This CDR3 comprises 15 residues. Germline V gene lookup returns CDR1 SGHAT and CDR2 FQNNGV. For the CDR3, the DNA is TGTGCCAGCAGCTTAGAGGGAGGTGGGGCCAACGTCCTGACTTTC. It is translated as CASSLEGGGANVLTF. The full variable domain, its missing parts supplied by reference TRBV11-2 and TRBJ2-6, is EAGVAQSPRYKIIEKRQSVAFWCNPISGHATLYWYQQILGQGPKLLIQFQNNGVVDDSQLPKDRFSAERLKGVDSTLKIQPAKLEDSAVYLCASSLEGGGANVLTFGAGSRLTVL.

The rearrangement joins TRBV5-6 to TRBJ2-7; D call uncertain. The CDR3 is made up of 15 amino acids. CDR1 is SGHDT, CDR2 YYEEEE, per germline. V dropped 1 base and J dropped 3 bases, with 14 bases sitting between them. The CDR3 loop is CASSLCYFLLYEQYF. The CDR3 nucleotides are TGTGCCAGCAGCTTGTGCTACTTTCTCCTCTACGAGCAGTACTTC.

This clone was recorded once. CDR3 in amino acids: CASRDRVGESPLHF. The CDR3 bases are TGTGCCAGCAGAGACAGGGTAGGAGAGTCACCCCTCCACTTT. J is TRBJ1-6 and V is TRBV6-1; 7 bases are a match to TRBD1. V was clipped by 6 bases and J by 10 bases; unmatched bases: 9. Germline values: CDR1 MNHNS, CDR2 SASEGT. The CDR3 contains 14 residues.

The J gene is TRBJ2-1, the V gene TRBV29-1; D possibly matches TRBD1 or TRBD2 (5 bases each). Germline CDR1 and CDR2: SQVTM and ANQGSEA. V was pared by 3 bases and J by 7 bases, with 28 bases between. The CDR3 totals 18 residues. DNA for the CDR3: TGCAGCGTTGATAGTCTATGGGCGCCGGCAAGAGGGGTGAATGAGCAGTTCTTC. Amino acid sequence: CSVDSLWAPARGVNEQFF.

CDR3 nucleotides: TGTGCCAGCATTCTGGCGGGTGGTAATGAGCAGTTCTTC. It translates to CASILAGGNEQFF. The chain joins TRBV27 to TRBJ2-1; TRBD2 is a possible D gene (5 bases). This CDR3 region has 13 residues. The V gene lost 7 bases and the J gene lost 7 bases, with 14 bases spanning the gap. Germline CDR1 and CDR2: MNHEY and SMNVEV (reference sequence).

The chain has TRBV4-3 and TRBJ2-3, with 8 bases fitting TRBD2. The J segment lost 4 bases and the V segment lost 1 base, leaving 4 bases of the junction unmatched. Germline V gene lookup returns CDR1 LGHNA and CDR2 YSLEER. This CDR3 is built from 15 residues. Here the CDR3 DNA reads TGCGCCAGCAGCCAAGGAAGCGGGAGTGCAGATACGCAGTATTTT. As protein: CASSQGSGSADTQYF.

V is TRBV11-2 and J is TRBJ2-3, with 8 bases matching TRBD2. Germline lookup yields CDR1 SGHAT and CDR2 FQNNGV. Germline trimming cut 0 bases from V and 1 base from J; bases unmatched to any gene: 6. The length of the CDR3 is 17 residues. CDR3 sequence reads: CASSLDTGGPGTDTQYF. For the CDR3, the DNA is TGTGCCAGCAGCTTAGATACGGGAGGGCCAGGCACAGATACGCAGTATTTT.

The genes are TRBV7-8 and TRBJ1-2; no definite D call. V was pared by 5 bases and J by 2 bases, with 6 bases between. Germline loops: CDR1 SGHVS, CDR2 FQNEAQ. The CDR3 is 12 amino acids. Written as DNA, the CDR3 is TGTGCCAGCAGCGGGGAAAACTATGGCTACACCTTC. Translation gives CASSGENYGYTF.

V usage is TRBV5-1 and J usage is TRBJ1-1; tentative D call: TRBD1 (5 bases). Germline CDR1 reads SGHRS; CDR2 reads YFSETQ. Trimming removed 0 bases at V and 1 base at J, with 16 bases between. The CDR3 extends over 17 amino acids. DNA for the CDR3: TGCGCCAGCAGCTTGGGATTGCAGGGCGAAGGGAACACTGAAGCTTTCTTT. Translation gives CASSLGLQGEGNTEAFF. The full variable domain, with the rest looked up from reference TRBV5-1 and TRBJ1-1, is KAGVTQTPRYLIKTRGQQVTLSCSPISGHRSVSWYQQTPGQGLQFLFEYFSETQRNKGNFPGRFSGRQFSNSRSEMNVSTLELGDSALYLCASSLGLQGEGNTEAFFGQGTRLTVV.

This chain connects TRBV28 to TRBJ2-7; the match to TRBD1 covers 7 bases. In germline, CDR1 is MDHEN, CDR2 SYDVKM. The CDR3 runs 15 residues. The junction had 13 bases not matched to a gene; V was cut back by 5 bases and J by 6 bases. CDR3 sequence reads: CASSPTRSRGREQYF. CDR3 sequence (DNA): TGTGCCAGCAGTCCAACTCGATCGAGGGGGCGCGAGCAGTACTTC.

This sequence joins TRBV27 and TRBJ2-7; TRBD1 is a possible D gene (6 bases). The CDR3 extends over 13 amino acids. The ends were cut back, 4 bases at V and 4 bases at J, with 11 bases in the middle. The germline gives CDR1 MNHEY, CDR2 SMNVEV (reference sequence). CDR3 sequence reads: CASSSGQRYEQYF. The CDR3 bases are TGTGCCAGCAGTTCGGGACAAAGGTACGAGCAGTACTTC.

In this sample, this clone turned up once. The rearrangement links TRBV5-6 to TRBJ2-1, with D possibly matching TRBD1 (5 bases). The germline V and J ends were trimmed by 0 bases and 1 base, with 17 bases remaining between them. Germline V gene data show CDR1 as SGHDT and CDR2 as YYEEEE. CDR3 size: 18 residues. The CDR3 region is CASSLAQGYLNSYNEQFF. As DNA, the CDR3 is TGTGCCAGCAGCTTGGCCCAGGGCTATCTGAATTCCTACAATGAGCAGTTCTTC.

The J gene is TRBJ1-1, the V gene TRBV6-5, with 12 bases that match TRBD1. The J segment lost 6 bases and the V segment lost 5 bases, leaving 4 bases of the junction unmatched. This CDR3 is 14 amino acids long. Germline V gives CDR1 MNHEY, CDR2 SVGAGI. The CDR3 DNA is TGTGCCAGCAGTACGGGACAGGGGGCCCCTGAAGCTTTCTTT. Amino acid sequence: CASSTGQGAPEAFF.

The chain carries TRBV6-1 and TRBJ2-7; D perhaps matches TRBD1 (5 bases). The CDR3 consists of 14 residues. Germline values: CDR1 MNHNS, CDR2 SASEGT. Trimming took off 4 bases at V and 6 bases at J, with 16 bases between the two ends. The CDR3 spells CASSGSPSGPEQYF. The CDR3 nucleotides read TGTGCCAGCAGTGGAAGCCCCTCAGGGCCCGAGCAGTACTTC.